Listed below are T cell receptor beta chains from one sample, sequenced in a study of post-analysis software for immune sequencing data. A single record per CDR3 protein comes from TCRdb applying MiXCR to the PCR reads. The sample has hundreds of thousands of distinct CDR3 sequences; 25% to 30% are singletons. The material sequenced was blood. The receptors originated from a girl under 18 with multiple sclerosis. CDR3s include the opening cysteine and the closing phenylalanine or tryptophan. The D gene is left open where the match is weak. Part of the rows lack a size; the others show once, few, many or a class for expanded clones.

j_call: TRBJ2-2; v_call: TRBV7-9; clone_size: few; d_call: -; cdr3_nt: TGTGCCAGCAGCCCAGCCTTAGTCAGCACCGGGGAGCTGTTTTTT; cdr3_aa: CASSPALVSTGELFF
j_call: TRBJ1-2; v_call: TRBV4-1; clone_size: few; d_call: -; cdr3_nt: TGCGCCAGCAGCCCCGACCGGGGGATTGGGTATGGCTACACCTTC; cdr3_aa: CASSPDRGIGYGYTF
j_call: TRBJ1-4; v_call: TRBV6-5; clone_size: -; d_call: -; cdr3_nt: TGTGCCAGCAGCCTCGACTCCATTACACGTGAAAAACTGTTTTTT; cdr3_aa: CASSLDSITREKLFF
j_call: TRBJ2-1; v_call: TRBV7-9; clone_size: few; d_call: TRBD1; cdr3_nt: TGTGCCAGCAGCCCCCCGTGGACAGGGGGCTTCGATGAGCAGTTCTTC; cdr3_aa: CASSPPWTGGFDEQFF
j_call: TRBJ2-6; v_call: TRBV29-1; clone_size: few; d_call: -; cdr3_nt: TGCAGCGTTGAAAGGGTTTCTGGGGCCAACGTCCTGACTTTC; cdr3_aa: CSVERVSGANVLTF
j_call: TRBJ2-2; v_call: TRBV10-1; clone_size: few; d_call: -; cdr3_nt: TGCGCCAGCAGGGGCCCACCCGCCGGGGAGCTGTTTTTT; cdr3_aa: CASRGPPAGELFF
j_call: TRBJ2-7; v_call: TRBV4-3; clone_size: many; d_call: TRBD1; cdr3_nt: TGCGCCAGCAGCCAAGATTATATGGGACAGGGGGCGGCCTACGAGCAGTACTTC; cdr3_aa: CASSQDYMGQGAAYEQYF
j_call: TRBJ2-7; v_call: TRBV20-1; clone_size: many; d_call: -; cdr3_nt: TGCAGTGCCCCCAGGGAAGTAGCGACTTACGAGCAGTACTTC; cdr3_aa: CSAPREVATYEQYF
j_call: TRBJ2-5; v_call: TRBV7-2; clone_size: -; d_call: -; cdr3_nt: TGTGCCAGCAGCTTAGCGATTCGGGCCAGAAGCCAAGAGACCCAGTACTTC; cdr3_aa: CASSLAIRARSQETQYF
j_call: TRBJ2-5; v_call: TRBV2; clone_size: few; d_call: -; cdr3_nt: TGTGCCAGCATTGATGCGGGGCAGTACTTC; cdr3_aa: CASIDAGQYF
j_call: TRBJ2-7; v_call: TRBV29-1; clone_size: few; d_call: -; cdr3_nt: TGCAGCGTTGAGCTGGAGGAACCCTACGAGCAGTACTTC; cdr3_aa: CSVELEEPYEQYF
j_call: TRBJ1-4; v_call: TRBV7-9; clone_size: -; d_call: TRBD1; cdr3_nt: TGTGCCAGCAGCTTAGTTCTGCGACAGGGAGAAAAACTGTTTTTT; cdr3_aa: CASSLVLRQGEKLFF
j_call: TRBJ2-7; v_call: TRBV28; clone_size: -; d_call: -; cdr3_nt: TGTGCCAGCAGTTTGGAGGGGGATCGGTACGAGCAGTACTTC; cdr3_aa: CASSLEGDRYEQYF
j_call: TRBJ2-7; v_call: TRBV29-1; clone_size: few; d_call: -; cdr3_nt: TGCAGCGTTGTCAAGTCCTACGAGCAGTACTTC; cdr3_aa: CSVVKSYEQYF
j_call: TRBJ1-6; v_call: TRBV20-1; clone_size: -; d_call: -; cdr3_nt: TGCAGTGCTAGCTCGGATCCTAATTCACCCCTCCACTTT; cdr3_aa: CSASSDPNSPLHF
j_call: TRBJ2-7; v_call: TRBV7-2; clone_size: few; d_call: -; cdr3_nt: TGTGCCAGCAGCCCGGCGGGGACGAAATACGAGCAGTACTTC; cdr3_aa: CASSPAGTKYEQYF
j_call: TRBJ2-5; v_call: TRBV10-1; clone_size: few; d_call: -; cdr3_nt: TGCGCCAGCTCGAGGGCCGGGAACCAAGAGACCCAGTACTTC; cdr3_aa: CASSRAGNQETQYF
j_call: TRBJ1-4; v_call: TRBV25-1; clone_size: -; d_call: TRBD1; cdr3_nt: TGTGCCAGCAGCCTACCAGGGACAGGATATGAAAAACTGTTTTTT; cdr3_aa: CASSLPGTGYEKLFF
j_call: TRBJ2-1; v_call: TRBV7-8; clone_size: -; d_call: TRBD2; cdr3_nt: TGTGCCAGCAGCTTAGGAATGGCACTAGCGGGGAGCGAGCAGTTCTTC; cdr3_aa: CASSLGMALAGSEQFF
j_call: TRBJ2-2; v_call: TRBV6-1; clone_size: -; d_call: -; cdr3_nt: TGTGCCAGCAACCGGTTACAGAACACCGGGGAGCTGTTTTTT; cdr3_aa: CASNRLQNTGELFF
j_call: TRBJ2-1; v_call: TRBV20-1; clone_size: -; d_call: -; cdr3_nt: TGCAGTGCTAAATTTGGCGGAGTCCCGGCGGATGAGCAGTTCTTC; cdr3_aa: CSAKFGGVPADEQFF
j_call: TRBJ2-7; v_call: TRBV5-1; clone_size: -; d_call: -; cdr3_nt: TGCGCCAGCCGCCGAGGGGCCGGGTACGGGCAGTACTTC; cdr3_aa: CASRRGAGYGQYF
j_call: TRBJ1-4; v_call: TRBV6-2/TRBV6-3; clone_size: few; d_call: -; cdr3_nt: TGTGCCAGCAGTTGGGTTCGGAATGAAAAACTGTTTTTT; cdr3_aa: CASSWVRNEKLFF
j_call: TRBJ2-5; v_call: TRBV3-1; clone_size: -; d_call: TRBD2; cdr3_nt: TGTGCCAGCAGCCGGGCTAGCGGGAGCCAAGAGACCCAGTACTTC; cdr3_aa: CASSRASGSQETQYF
j_call: TRBJ2-1; v_call: TRBV5-5; clone_size: many; d_call: TRBD1; cdr3_nt: TGTGCCAGCAGCTTGGTGGACAGGGGGAATGAGCAGTTCTTC; cdr3_aa: CASSLVDRGNEQFF
j_call: TRBJ1-1; v_call: TRBV5-1; clone_size: -; d_call: -; cdr3_nt: TGCGCCAGCAGCTCGAGTGCCAGGGCCCCAACTGAAGCTTTCTTT; cdr3_aa: CASSSSARAPTEAFF
j_call: TRBJ1-1; v_call: TRBV20-1; clone_size: -; d_call: -; cdr3_nt: TGCAGTGCTAGAGCCTGGTCAGGGGACACTGAAGCTTTCTTT; cdr3_aa: CSARAWSGDTEAFF
j_call: TRBJ1-5; v_call: TRBV12-3/TRBV12-4; clone_size: -; d_call: -; cdr3_nt: TGTGCCAGCAGTTTCGGCGGGGGCATTAGCAATCAGCCCCAGCATTTT; cdr3_aa: CASSFGGGISNQPQHF